This T cell receptor (beta chain) was found in a study of blood T cells in healthy people across ages. Sample-barcoded 5' priming and a J-beta primer mix drove a second PCR of about 6 to 12 cycles. Unique molecular identifiers of 12 random nucleotides labeled each cDNA. TCRdb re-called the 5' RACE reads with MiXCR, one entry per CDR3 protein. The profile covers hundreds of thousands of distinct CDR3 sequences, with around 41% appearing a single time and around 30% taken by the ten largest. The CDR3 is 16 amino acids. CDR1 is MNHEY and CDR2 is SMNVEV in the germline V gene (reference sequence). V was pared by 4 bases and J by 11 bases, with 26 bases between.

Sequenced material: blood. The TCR comes from a man older than 75 in good health. The V gene is TRBV27, the J gene TRBJ2-5, with a weak D call TRBD1 (6 bases). The CDR3 DNA is TGTGCCAGCAGTTCCCTGACAGGTCCAATGTACAATGAGCAGTACTTC. Protein sequence: CASSSLTGPMYNEQYF.